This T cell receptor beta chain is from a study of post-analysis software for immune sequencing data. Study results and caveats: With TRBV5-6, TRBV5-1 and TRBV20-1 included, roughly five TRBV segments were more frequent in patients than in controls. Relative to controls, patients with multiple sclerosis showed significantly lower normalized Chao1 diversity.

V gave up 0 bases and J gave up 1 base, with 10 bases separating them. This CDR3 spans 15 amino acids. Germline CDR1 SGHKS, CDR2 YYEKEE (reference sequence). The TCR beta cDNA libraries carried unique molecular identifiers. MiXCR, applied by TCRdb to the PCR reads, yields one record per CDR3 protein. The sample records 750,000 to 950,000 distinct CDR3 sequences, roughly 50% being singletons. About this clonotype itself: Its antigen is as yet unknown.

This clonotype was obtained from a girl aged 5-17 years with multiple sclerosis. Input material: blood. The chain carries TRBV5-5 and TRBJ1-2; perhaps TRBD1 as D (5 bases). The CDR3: CASSLVRGRNYGYTF. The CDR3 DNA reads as TGTGCCAGCAGCTTGGTAAGGGGCCGTAACTATGGCTACACCTTC.